This entry features one T cell receptor (beta chain) sequence. Antigen unknown. The protocol was immunoSEQ multiplex PCR, while the TCRdb copy is restricted to in-frame clones and leaves out a portion. The data contain around 94,000 clones, approximately 91% of them singletons. The data originate from a study of T cell responses to AZD1222 COVID-19 vaccine. Study at large: Pooling of second doses given at about 4 or about 12 weeks was done. Study results and caveats: Among spike-specific TCRs, nearly half reportedly target unmutated variant regions. A rise in Spike-specific TCR breadth and depth followed two AZD1222 doses.

This CDR3 contains 13 residues. Per germline, CDR1 LNHDA and CDR2 SQIVND (reference sequence). With 4 bases removed from V and 2 bases from J, the gap between germline ends came to 8 bases. The sample was peripheral blood, taken on day 0 of AZD1222 vaccination. The source is an adult in good health. The J gene is TRBJ1-1, the V gene TRBV19, with D uncertain. The CDR3 reads CASSTWRNTEAFF. DNA for the CDR3: TGTGCCAGTAGTACTTGGAGAAACACTGAAGCTTTCTTT.